This T cell receptor (beta chain) was observed in a study of T cells after posttransplantation cyclophosphamide. Overall study findings and caveats: Tissue-infiltrating T cells from skin or gut overlapped little with blood T cells. Donor CD8+ memory clones often dominated recipient blood repertoires at later times.

Cyclophosphamide on days +3 and +4 followed busulfan-fludarabine conditioning and a marrow graft. This clone was seen repeatedly, ten times or more. Antigen unknown. With V trimmed by 3 bases and J by 5 bases, 19 bases remained unmatched. The CDR3 contains 18 residues. CDR1 and CDR2 from the germline V gene are SGDLS and YYNGEE. This table comes from immunoSEQ multiplex PCR, and its TCRdb copy is limited to in-frame clones, with some not included. The record shows 6,000 to 9,500 clones for this sample, with no singletons present. This specimen consisted of PBMCs, obtained after allogeneic stem cell transplant with posttransplant cyclophosphamide. V is TRBV9 and J is TRBJ1-2; 7 bases map to TRBD1. This TCR was recovered from a male patient aged 18 to 29 who received an allogeneic stem cell transplant from an unrelated donor, was CMV-positive, and had acute and chronic GVHD. The graft donor may account for some of the T cells. In DNA, the CDR3 is TGTGCCAGCAGCGGGACAGGCCCTCTACGTCCCTCTGGGTATGGCTACACCTTC. Encoded protein: CASSGTGPLRPSGYGYTF.